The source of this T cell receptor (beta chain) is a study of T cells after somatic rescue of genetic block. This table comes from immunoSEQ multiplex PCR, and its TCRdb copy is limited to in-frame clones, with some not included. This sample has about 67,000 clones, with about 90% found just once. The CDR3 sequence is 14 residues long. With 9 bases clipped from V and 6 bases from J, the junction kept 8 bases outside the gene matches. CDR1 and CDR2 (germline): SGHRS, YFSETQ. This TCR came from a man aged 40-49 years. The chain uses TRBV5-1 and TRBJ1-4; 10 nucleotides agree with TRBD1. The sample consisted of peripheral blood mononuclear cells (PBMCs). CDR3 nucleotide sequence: TGCGCCACCAGAGTCGGGACAGGGGATGAAAAACTGTTTTTT. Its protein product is CATRVGTGDEKLFF.